This T cell receptor beta chain was sequenced in a study of T-cell reconstitution after alpha-beta-depleted transplantation in children. The CDR3 contains 16 residues. CDR1 SGDLS and CDR2 YYNGEE come from the germline V gene. V lost 4 bases and J 6 bases, leaving 23 bases between the germline ends. Preparation of the TCRbeta library used unique molecular identifiers. TCRdb re-analysed the PCR reads in MiXCR, keeping a single row per CDR3 protein. There are about 440,000 distinct CDR3 sequences in the sample; approximately 42% occur only once, and roughly a quarter lies in the top ten. Note on this clonotype: Its antigen remains unknown.

Study outcomes and limitations: Surviving recipient T cells and thymic progenitors underlay high day-60 TCRbeta diversity in some patients. Among T cells one year after transplant, newly produced cells accounted for most counts and diversity.

The sequencing used PBMCs, collected before TCRalphabeta/CD19-depleted stem cell transplant. The chain has TRBV9 and TRBJ2-7, with D possibly matching TRBD2 (7 bases). The TCR sequence derives from a girl aged 2-10 years with aplastic anemia, due to receive a stem cell transplant. CDR3 amino acids: CASSRGGASGKVEQYF. The CDR3 DNA follows: TGTGCCAGCAGCCGAGGGGGTGCGAGCGGGAAGGTCGAGCAGTACTTC. Together with reference TRBV9 and TRBJ2-7, the CDR3 gives the full variable domain: DSGVTQTPKHLITATGQRVTLRCSPRSGDLSVYWYQQSLDQGLQFLIQYYNGEERAKGNILERFSAQQFPDLHSELNLSSLELGDSALYFCASSRGGASGKVEQYFGPGTRLTVT.